Below, one TCR beta chain is given with its context. This clonotype was observed at least ten times. Its antigen is still unknown. No per-base quality is available; no much larger clone lies one base away. The TCR beta CDR3 regions were amplified from the RNA transcripts. A first-round RT-PCR of the TCR CDR3 used the HTBI primer set with the Qiagen OneStep RT-PCR kit. The libraries were constructed in a second round of multiplex PCR and then size-selected and purified. The libraries were sequenced on an Illumina HiSeq2000 using paired-end 100 bp reads. From the authors' description of their analysis: SOAPnuke was used to process the raw data, throwing out any read that contained adapters or uncalled bases, had a mean Phred below 15, or lacked an exact constant-primer or identifier match. High-quality paired reads were merged using COPE v1.2.5, and each unique nucleotide sequence was defined as a clonotype. MiTCR v1.1 was used to align the clonotypes against IMGT TRBV, TRBD and TRBJ reference segments. The analysis was restricted to V-J combinations with a frequency above 0.0001, which together covered 99% to 99.2% of the repertoires. A TCS score was defined as the ratio between F50 (clonal expansion) and ExV (chaos), using BLOSUM62-based TCRdist between CDR3 peptides within each V-J. Welch's t-statistics and random forest reduced just over 500 V-J features to roughly 13, which were used in a naive Bayes classifier (R e1071). The raw public data were reprocessed by TCRdb itself: fastp quality trimming at Q25, MiXCR clonotype calling, in-frame beta chains only. Every entry covers one CDR3 protein and lists the most common genes and DNA from its rows. The V and J calls come from TCRdb's annotation, not from the publication. The table for this sample lists about 640,000 distinct CDR3 sequences; less than 25% of them were counted only once. The ten largest clones add up to 30% to 40% of the sample.

The data were taken from a study of T cells in Graves' hyperthyroidism and ophthalmopathy (dated by TCRdb to 2018 to 2020). Background for the entire study: Peripheral blood samples were taken at initial diagnosis, before any treatment was given. A discovery cohort of about a hundred patients, about 40 with Graves' ophthalmopathy and approximately 55 with stable Graves' hyperthyroidism, was used to find distinguishing TCR V-J signatures. Prospective prediction of ophthalmopathy was tested in an independent validation cohort of approximately 19 hyperthyroidism patients and approximately 17 patients who later progressed to ophthalmopathy. The approximately 97 discovery patients were randomly divided into training and test sets at a 7:3 ratio. In addition, the study compared T-cell repertoires in thyroid tissue and in blood from a handful of Graves' hyperthyroidism patients. After blood sampling, hyperthyroidism patients were treated with methimazole at a starting dose of 30 mg daily, and ophthalmopathy patients were treated with high-dose intravenous methylprednisolone. TCR Vbeta CDR3 sequencing of approximately 140 peripheral blood samples (43 ophthalmopathy, some 75 hyperthyroidism and about 17 progressor patients) is reported in the paper.

According to the germline V gene, CDR1 reads SGHAT and CDR2 reads FQNNGV. The CDR3 has 15 amino acids, counting the end cysteine and phenylalanine. Of all the DNA, just the CDR3 is kept, 45 bases in frame from base 1. The trim is 0 bases for V and 3 bases for J, with a gap of 12 bases between the germline ends. Ophthalmopathy patients had moderately to severely active disease, with a Clinical Activity Score of 3 or more, a NOSPECS grade of 4 or more, and a disease duration of less than 3 months. The study excluded patients with uncontrolled infections, other autoimmune diseases, pregnancy or lactation. Clinical symptoms, serum thyroxine and TRAb, thyroid ultrasound, and orbital computed tomography formed the basis for the diagnoses. PBMCs were separated from approximately 9.9 ml of fresh peripheral blood using Ficoll-Paque density gradient centrifugation. Total RNA was extracted with Trizol reagent, and quality was checked on an Agilent 2100 Bioanalyzer.

The paper's findings and limits, for the study overall: Blood samples also contained most of the expanded thyroid clonotypes (frequency above 0.001), which suggests that blood repertoires may reflect thyroid immune responses. In validation, progression to ophthalmopathy was predicted by the model with around 71% sensitivity and 72.22% specificity, a median of approximately 6.5 months before onset. A model built on a 13 V-J signature distinguished ophthalmopathy from stable hyperthyroidism, reaching 87.88% sensitivity and under 84% specificity in cross-validation and 80%/75% in testing. Sample size was not statistically predetermined, and investigators were not blinded to group allocation.

This receptor chain uses TRBV11-2 and TRBJ2-7; 6 matching bases give a weak D call of TRBD2. The specimen sequenced was blood. This TCR was sampled from a man aged 30-40 years with Graves' ophthalmopathy. CDR3 sequence: CASSLDEVSGYEQYF. The DNA is as follows: TGTGCCAGCAGCTTAGATGAGGTTAGCGGCTACGAGCAGTACTTC.